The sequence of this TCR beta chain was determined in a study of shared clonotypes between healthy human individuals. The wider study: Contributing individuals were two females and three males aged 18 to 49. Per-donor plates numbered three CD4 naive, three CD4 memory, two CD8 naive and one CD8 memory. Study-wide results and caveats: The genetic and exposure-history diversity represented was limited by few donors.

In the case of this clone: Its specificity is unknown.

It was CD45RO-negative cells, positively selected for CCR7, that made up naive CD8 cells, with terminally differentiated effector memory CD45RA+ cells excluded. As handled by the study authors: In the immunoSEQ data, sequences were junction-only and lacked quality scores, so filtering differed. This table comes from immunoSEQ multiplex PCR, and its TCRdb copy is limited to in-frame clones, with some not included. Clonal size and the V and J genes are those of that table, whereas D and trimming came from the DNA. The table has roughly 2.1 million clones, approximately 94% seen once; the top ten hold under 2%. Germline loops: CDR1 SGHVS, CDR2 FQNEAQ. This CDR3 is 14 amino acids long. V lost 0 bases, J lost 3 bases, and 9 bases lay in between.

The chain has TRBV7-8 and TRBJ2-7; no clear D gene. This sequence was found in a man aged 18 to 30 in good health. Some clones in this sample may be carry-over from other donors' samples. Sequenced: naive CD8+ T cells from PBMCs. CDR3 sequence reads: CASSLAYSHYEQYF. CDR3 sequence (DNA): TGTGCCAGCAGCTTAGCGTACAGCCACTACGAGCAGTACTTC.